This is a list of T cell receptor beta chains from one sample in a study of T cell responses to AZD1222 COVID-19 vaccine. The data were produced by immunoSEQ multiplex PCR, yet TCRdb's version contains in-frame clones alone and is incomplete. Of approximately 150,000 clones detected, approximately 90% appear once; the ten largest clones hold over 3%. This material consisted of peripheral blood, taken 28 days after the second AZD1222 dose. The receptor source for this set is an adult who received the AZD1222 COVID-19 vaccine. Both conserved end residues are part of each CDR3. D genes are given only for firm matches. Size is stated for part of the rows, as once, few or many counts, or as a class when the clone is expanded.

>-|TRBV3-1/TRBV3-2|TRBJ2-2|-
TGTGCCAGCAGCCTTAGACGGCGTAACACTGGGGAGCTGTTTTTT
CASSLRRRNTGELFF
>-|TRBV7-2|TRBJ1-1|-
TGTGCCAGCTCGGAACACTTGAACACTGAAGCTTTCTTT
CASSEHLNTEAFF
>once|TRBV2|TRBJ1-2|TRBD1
TGTGCCAGCTTCGGGACAGGAGGATATGGCTACACCTTC
CASFGTGGYGYTF
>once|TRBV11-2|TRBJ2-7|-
TGTGCCAGCAGCTTAGCTGGGGGATACTCCTACGAGCAGTACTTC
CASSLAGGYSYEQYF
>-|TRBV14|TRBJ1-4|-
TGTGCCAGCAGCCAAGTAGGGACGACGAATGAAAAACTGTTTTTT
CASSQVGTTNEKLFF
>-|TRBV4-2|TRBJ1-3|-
TGTGCCAGCAGCCAAGATGGGCAGGGGTTCGGAAACACCATATATTTT
CASSQDGQGFGNTIYF
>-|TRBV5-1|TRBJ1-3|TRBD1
TGCGCCAGCAGCTTACAAGGGTTACAGGGGAACTCTGGAAACACCATATATTTT
CASSLQGLQGNSGNTIYF
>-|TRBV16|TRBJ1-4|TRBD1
TGTGCCAGCAGCCAATCGGACAGGGCGGTTGGTGAAAAACTGTTTTTT
CASSQSDRAVGEKLFF
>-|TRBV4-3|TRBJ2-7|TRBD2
TGCGCCAGCAGCCCCCAGGTAGCGGGAGGCGAGCAGTACTTC
CASSPQVAGGEQYF
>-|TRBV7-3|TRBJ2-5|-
TGTGCCAGCAGCCCAGCCGGGACAAAGGGGGAGACCCAGTACTTC
CASSPAGTKGETQYF
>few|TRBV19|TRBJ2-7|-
TGTGCCAGTAGTGCAACAGGGAGCTCCTACGAGCAGTACTTC
CASSATGSSYEQYF
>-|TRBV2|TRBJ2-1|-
TGTGCCAGCAGTGAGAATTCCATATCAGCCAATGAGCAGTTCTTC
CASSENSISANEQFF
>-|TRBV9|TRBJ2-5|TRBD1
TGTGCCAGCAGCGCGACAGGGGTGGAAAAGACCCAGTACTTC
CASSATGVEKTQYF
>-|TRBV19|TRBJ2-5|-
TGTGCCAGTAGCCGCTACTCGACAGCGAGGGGGGAGACCCAGTACTTC
CASSRYSTARGETQYF
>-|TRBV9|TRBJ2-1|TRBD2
TGTGCCAGCAGCCGGGGACTAGCGGGAGGGGGGTACAATGAGCAGTTCTTC
CASSRGLAGGGYNEQFF
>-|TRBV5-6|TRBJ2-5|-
TGTGCCAGCAGCTTGAGGACAGCCAGACCTCAAGAGACCCAGTACTTC
CASSLRTARPQETQYF
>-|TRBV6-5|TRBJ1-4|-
TGTGCCAGCAGTTATCAGGGGTATAATGAAAAACTGTTTTTT
CASSYQGYNEKLFF
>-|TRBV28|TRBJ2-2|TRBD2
TGTGCCACCATCAGACTAGCGGGGGGCAACACCGGGGAGCTGTTTTTT
CATIRLAGGNTGELFF
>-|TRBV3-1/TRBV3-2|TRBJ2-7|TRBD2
TGTGCCAGCAGCCAAGAGGGAAAGGGACTAGCGGAGCAGTACTTC
CASSQEGKGLAEQYF
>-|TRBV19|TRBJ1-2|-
TGTGCCAGTAAAAGGGACGAGGGTGTAGGCTACACCTTC
CASKRDEGVGYTF
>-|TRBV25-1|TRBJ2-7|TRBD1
TGTGCCAGCAGTGGATCCTGGACAGGCTACGAGCAGTACTTC
CASSGSWTGYEQYF
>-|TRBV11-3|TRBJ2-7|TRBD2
TGTGCCAGCAGCCGTAGCGGGAGAAATAGCGAGCAGTACTTC
CASSRSGRNSEQYF